This T cell receptor beta chain was recovered during a study of T cell changes during pregnancy in multiple sclerosis. TCRdb's table, derived via immunoSEQ multiplex PCR, lists solely in-frame clones and lacks some. The sample carries fewer than 55,000 clones, about 90% recorded once. Germline CDR1 reads SGHRS; CDR2 reads YFSETQ. Unmatched junction bases numbered 16, after V lost 5 bases and J lost 5 bases. The CDR3 has 19 amino acids. This TCR was sampled from a female donor in good health, enrolled as a control in a pregnancy study. The input for sequencing was peripheral blood, taken after pregnancy. The rearrangement uses TRBV5-1 and TRBJ2-3; 14 positions agree with TRBD2. CDR3 DNA: TGCGCCAGCAGAGAATATAGGACTAGCGGGGGGAATGGGGTAGATACGCAGTATTTT. Its protein product is CASREYRTSGGNGVDTQYF.